What follows is one T cell receptor (beta chain) and its context. Its target is not known. The sample is drawn from a study of Tregs in tolerant kidney transplant recipients. In the study overall: CD4+CD25+CD127- cells came from approximately 3-day belatacept mixed lymphocyte reactions, some with roughly five-day graft donor restimulation. Whole-study findings and limits: This study did not directly address biological reproducibility. Expanding Tregs on activated donor B cells appeared to best identify donor-specific TCRbeta clones. Findings come from small patient numbers and require larger validation.

This CDR3 has 15 residues. CDR1 and CDR2 from the germline V gene are LNHDA and SQIVND (reference sequence). Trimming removed 3 bases from V and 8 bases from J; junction bases left unmatched: 4. Here immunoSEQ multiplex PCR was the method, and the copy in TCRdb shows in-frame clones only, minus some. In the table there are 35,000 to 50,000 clones, nearly 97% of which are singletons. This receptor was taken from a human donor in good health. The chain carries TRBV19 and TRBJ2-1, with TRBD2 identical over 13 bases. The sequencing sample was made of Tregs from blood cultured with allogeneic cells. The DNA of the CDR3 is TGTGCCAGTAGTATTCGGACTAGCGGGAGCGATGAGCAGTTCTTC. Translated: CASSIRTSGSDEQFF.